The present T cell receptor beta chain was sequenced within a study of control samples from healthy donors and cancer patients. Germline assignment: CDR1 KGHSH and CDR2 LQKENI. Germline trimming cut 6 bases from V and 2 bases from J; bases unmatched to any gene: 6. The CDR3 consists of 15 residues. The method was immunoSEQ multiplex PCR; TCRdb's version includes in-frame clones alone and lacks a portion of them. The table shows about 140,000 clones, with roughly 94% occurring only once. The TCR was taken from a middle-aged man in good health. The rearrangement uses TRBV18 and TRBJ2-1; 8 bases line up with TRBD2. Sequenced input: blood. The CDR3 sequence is CASSSSGSAYNEQFF. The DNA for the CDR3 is TGTGCCAGCTCCTCCAGCGGGAGTGCCTACAATGAGCAGTTCTTC.